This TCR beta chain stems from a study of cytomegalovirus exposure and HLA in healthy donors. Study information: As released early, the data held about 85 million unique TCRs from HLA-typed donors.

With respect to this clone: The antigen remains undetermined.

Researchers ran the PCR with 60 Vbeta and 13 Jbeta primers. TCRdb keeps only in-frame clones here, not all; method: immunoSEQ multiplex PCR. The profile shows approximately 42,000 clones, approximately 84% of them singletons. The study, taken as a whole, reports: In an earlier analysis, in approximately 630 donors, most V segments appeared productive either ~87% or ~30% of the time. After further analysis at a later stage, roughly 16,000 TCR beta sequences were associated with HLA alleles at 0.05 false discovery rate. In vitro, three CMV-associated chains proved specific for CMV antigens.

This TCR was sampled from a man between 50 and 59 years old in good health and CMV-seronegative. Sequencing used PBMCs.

CDR3 coding DNA: TGTGCCAGCAGCGCATCCGGGACTAGCGGGGCCTACGAGCAGTACTTC. As protein: CASSASGTSGAYEQYF. The chain combines TRBV9 with TRBJ2-7; 13 bases are a match to TRBD2. CDR1 SGDLS and CDR2 YYNGEE come from the germline V gene. The CDR3 length is 16 residues. V gave up 3 bases and J gave up 2 bases; unmatched junction bases: 5.